The sequence of this T cell receptor beta chain was determined in a study of CD8 T cells in ankylosing spondylitis. This CDR3 is 16 amino acids long. Trimming removed 7 bases from V and 7 bases from J; junction bases left unmatched: 11. As regards this clonotype: The target antigen is unknown.

In making TCR beta libraries, quantitative 5'-RACE with molecular barcodes was used. TCRdb used MiXCR to reprocess the 5' RACE reads, holding one entry per CDR3 protein. Here the sample spans roughly 450,000 distinct CDR3 sequences, 26% being singletons. Study-wide results and limits: Characteristic of ankylosing spondylitis blood, it appeared, was a TCR beta motif comprising fewer than 10 highly homologous variants. Reactive arthritis synovial fluid and blood previously showed some of these motif variants. Within matched ankylosing spondylitis synovial fluid, disease-linked clones were reportedly significantly enriched. Peripheral blood held disease-linked clones only at relatively low frequency, and these were CD8+.

This clonotype originated in a male donor with ankylosing spondylitis. V usage is TRBV12-3 or TRBV12-4 and J usage is TRBJ2-1, with TRBD2 identical over 12 bases. The sequencing input was blood, either unsorted or a sorted T cell fraction (not recorded which). The CDR3 loop reads CASNSLAGGVGNEQFF. The CDR3 DNA reads as TGTGCCAGCAATAGCCTAGCGGGAGGGGTTGGGAATGAGCAGTTCTTC.